The present T cell receptor (beta chain) was sequenced within a study of T cell repertoires in cytomegalovirus infection (dated by TCRdb to between 2018 and 2021). For the wider study: Donor HLA type was relevant to the analysis, as public TCR beta signatures indicated carriage of CMV infection together with the matching HLA type. Overall results and qualifications from the work: In both this cohort and an independent cohort of 352 donors, the cumulative frequency of public TCR beta family members distinguished carriers of CMV infection plus the relevant HLA type. In the ex vivo response, HLA-C-restricted CMV-specific TCR beta clonotypes were dominant, and in two of eight donors the single most frequent clonotype came from this HLA-C-restricted group.

There are 12 amino acids in the CDR3, from cysteine to phenylalanine inclusive. Only the CDR3 portion is preserved as DNA: 36 bases, with reading frame beginning at the first base. Trimming at the junction amounts to 5 bases on V and 9 bases on J, and the germline ends lie 11 bases apart. To note about this clonotype: Its antigen is currently not known. Base qualities are not at hand, and no much larger clone is one base apart.

Sequencing used an Illumina HiSeq 1500. Using fastp trimming at Q25 and MiXCR clonotype assembly, TCRdb reanalyzed the public sequencing data and kept in-frame beta chains. Rows with a matching CDR3 protein are joined into one entry that keeps the most common DNA and genes. Across this sample there are 600,000 to 800,000 distinct CDR3 sequences, with 20% to 25% seen only once. The biggest ten clones account for 7% to 9% of the sample. The receptor's source is a human donor in good health (CMV status not recorded). Some clones in this sample may be carry-over from other donors' samples. Source material: CD8+ T cells from PBMCs. The rearrangement combines TRBV12-3 or TRBV12-4 with TRBJ2-1, with the D segment identity uncertain. The DNA reads TGTGCCAGCAGTCTTTATTCCGGTGAGCAGTTCTTC. Its product reads: CASSLYSGEQFF.